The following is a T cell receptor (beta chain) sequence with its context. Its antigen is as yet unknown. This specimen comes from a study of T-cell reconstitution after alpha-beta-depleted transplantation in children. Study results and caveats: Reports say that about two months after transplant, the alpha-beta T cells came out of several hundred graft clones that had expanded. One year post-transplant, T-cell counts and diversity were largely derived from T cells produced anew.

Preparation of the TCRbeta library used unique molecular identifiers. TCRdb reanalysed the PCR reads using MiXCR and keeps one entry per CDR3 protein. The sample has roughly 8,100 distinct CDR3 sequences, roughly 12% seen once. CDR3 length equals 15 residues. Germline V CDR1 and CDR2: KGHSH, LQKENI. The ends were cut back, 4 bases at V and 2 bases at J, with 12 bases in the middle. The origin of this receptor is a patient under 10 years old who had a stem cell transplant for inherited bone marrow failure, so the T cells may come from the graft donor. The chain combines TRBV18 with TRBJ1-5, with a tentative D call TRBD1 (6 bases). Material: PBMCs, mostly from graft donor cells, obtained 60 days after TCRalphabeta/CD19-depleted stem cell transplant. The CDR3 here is CASSRAGQRNQPQHF. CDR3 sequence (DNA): TGTGCCAGCTCACGAGCGGGACAACGCAATCAGCCCCAGCATTTT.